Included here is one T cell receptor beta chain sequence, with context. The record originates from a study of blood T cell repertoires in COVID-19. Per the original data handling: From reference gene primer amplification, estimates of nucleated cell counts were derived. Profiling relied on immunoSEQ multiplex PCR, and the TCRdb table lists in-frame clones only, not all of them. V and J calls and clone size are copied from that table; D and trimming were computed from the DNA. The sample lists about 190,000 clones, 88% occurring once. The specimen was peripheral blood. This TCR came from a human donor in a cohort sampled during active COVID-19.

In nucleotides, the CDR3 is TGTGCCAGAAGTAGGGACAGGACATGGAGGTCTTACGAGCAGTACTTC. This sequence encodes CARSRDRTWRSYEQYF. The V gene is TRBV5-3, the J gene TRBJ2-7; TRBD1 matches 8 bases. TRBV5-3 is labeled an ORF, and its function is uncertain. With 5 bases clipped from V and 4 bases from J, the junction kept 14 bases outside the gene matches. CDR3 length: 16 residues.